A selection of T cell receptor beta chains follows, all from one sample in a study of vaccination and CD4 T cells after COVID-19. The antigens for these receptors are not known. Via MiXCR, TCRdb re-called the PCR reads, giving one row per CDR3 protein. The table has over 15,000 distinct CDR3 sequences, around 42% seen once. Material: CD4+ T cells from blood, cultured in vitro, obtained after SARS-CoV-2 vaccination. The receptors originated from a human donor who had recovered from COVID-19. Both conserved end residues are part of each CDR3. The D gene is left open where the match is weak. The size field is filled for only some rows; it gives once, few, many or a size class.

clone size,D gene,J gene,V gene,CDR3 DNA,CDR3 protein
few,TRBD1,TRBJ1-6,TRBV12-3/TRBV12-4,TGTGCCAGTCGTCTGGACAGGGGGTCACCCCTCCACTTT,CASRLDRGSPLHF
.,.,TRBJ1-2,TRBV30,TGTGCCTGGAGTACCGCAGTAAACTATGGCTACACCTTC,CAWSTAVNYGYTF
few,TRBD1,TRBJ2-1,TRBV6-1,TGTGCCAGCCTTCCCCCAGGGACAGGGAACAATGAGCAGTTCTTC,CASLPPGTGNNEQFF
.,.,TRBJ1-6,TRBV18,TGTGCCAGCTCACCACGAGAGGGTAATAATTCACCCCTCCACTTT,CASSPREGNNSPLHF
.,.,TRBJ1-5,TRBV24-1,TGTGCCACCAGTGACTTAGGGGTATCGCAGCCCCAGCATTTT,CATSDLGVSQPQHF
few,.,TRBJ2-3,TRBV7-3,TGTGCCAGCAGCTTAAATGGGGGGGCATCGCAGTATTTT,CASSLNGGASQYF
.,.,TRBJ2-3,TRBV29-1,TGCAGCGTTGAAAGAAGGTCAGGGAGTACAGATACGCAGTATTTT,CSVERRSGSTDTQYF
.,TRBD1,TRBJ1-1,TRBV20-1,TGCAGTGCGGCCAGAGGACAGGGTAACACTGAAGCTTTCTTT,CSAARGQGNTEAFF
few,.,TRBJ1-3,TRBV20-1,TGCAGCGCGAACCCCACAGGAGGAAACACCATATATTTT,CSANPTGGNTIYF
.,.,TRBJ2-3,TRBV24-1,TGTGCCACCATCCCGGGATCCACAGATACGCAGTATTTT,CATIPGSTDTQYF
.,.,TRBJ1-4,TRBV7-9,TGTGCCAGCAGCGGGGTCGTCGAAAAACTGTTTTTT,CASSGVVEKLFF
few,.,TRBJ1-6,TRBV27,TGTGCCAGCCGAATAGGAGATTCACCCCTCCACTTT,CASRIGDSPLHF
.,.,TRBJ1-1,TRBV6-1,TGTGCCAGCAGTGACCCGACAGAGATAATGAACACTGAAGCTTTCTTT,CASSDPTEIMNTEAFF
.,TRBD1,TRBJ1-6,TRBV2,TGTGCCAGCAGCGGACAGGGGGCTAACTCACCCCTCCACTTT,CASSGQGANSPLHF
few,TRBD1,TRBJ1-2,TRBV20-1,TGCAGTGCTAATGTCCGGACAGGACTGATGGGCTACACCTTC,CSANVRTGLMGYTF
.,.,TRBJ1-5,TRBV20-1,TGCAGTGCTGTCGGACAGTTAAACTTCAATCAGCCCCAGCATTTT,CSAVGQLNFNQPQHF
.,.,TRBJ2-5,TRBV10-3,TGTGCCAAACCAAACCTCTCAGGGGTAGAAATGGAACAAGAGACCCAGTACTTC,CAKPNLSGVEMEQETQYF
few,.,TRBJ1-1,TRBV11-3,TGTGCCAGCAGCCCAACGACAGCCCGGGCTGAAGCTTTCTTT,CASSPTTARAEAFF
.,.,TRBJ2-7,TRBV28,TGTGCCAGCAGTCCCGGTGGGGCCAGGAGCTCCTACGAGCAGTACTTC,CASSPGGARSSYEQYF